This is a list of T cell receptor beta chains from one sample in a study of cytomegalovirus exposure and HLA in healthy donors. Libraries were prepared by immunoSEQ multiplex PCR; TCRdb keeps only in-frame clonotypes and omits some of them. The sample lists more than 95,000 clones, around 86% seen once, with about 6.9% in the top ten. The sample comprised PBMCs. Every receptor here comes from a man aged 30-40 years in good health and CMV-seropositive. CDR3s leave out the opening cysteine and the closing phenylalanine or tryptophan.

V gene	J gene	CDR3 protein
TRBV19	TRBJ2-1	ASRPGQGYNEQF
TRBV6-1	TRBJ1-6	ASSLTRGQDSPLH
TRBV6-5	TRBJ2-7	ASSQGVHEQY
TRBV5-4	TRBJ1-6	ASSLFGGSSYNSPLH
TRBV6-1	TRBJ2-7	ASSRGVTGSYEQY
TRBV6-5	TRBJ1-3	ASSEFAGNTIY
TRBV30	TRBJ2-3	AWSVQGVSTDTQY
TRBV6-5	TRBJ2-7	ASSRQDYEQY
TRBV4-1	TRBJ2-3	ASSQGAGTDTQY
TRBV13	TRBJ2-3	ASSLRQKTDTQY
TRBV7-3	TRBJ1-4	ASSPGTGGNEKLF
TRBV14	TRBJ1-1	ASSQMEITEAF
TRBV28	TRBJ2-5	ASSIQETQY
TRBV6-5	TRBJ2-7	ASSYRGLGSYEQY
TRBV7-3	TRBJ2-1	ASSLEGTSHRLKQF
TRBV19	TRBJ1-3	ASRKHWTGSGNTIY
TRBV5-1	TRBJ2-5	ASSFIPSGGAETQY
TRBV7-9	TRBJ1-4	ASSYRQVATNEKLF
TRBV5-6	TRBJ1-2	ASSLGTGGWDYGYT
TRBV30	TRBJ1-5	AWSQTGSNQPQH
TRBV6-4	TRBJ2-7	ASSDWGLAGGAYEQY
TRBV7-6	TRBJ2-7	ASSLGGLAPGEQY
TRBV5-6	TRBJ1-1	ASSLEAALEAF
TRBV30	TRBJ2-5	AWGTGVTETQY
TRBV7-9	TRBJ1-5	ASSLAPQGADNQPQH
TRBV19	TRBJ1-4	ASSSHSNRDRAEKLF
TRBV18	TRBJ1-1	ASSPAGRTEAF
TRBV25-1	TRBJ2-5	ASSGDSGTQY
TRBV7-6	TRBJ2-7	ASSLTSGGVGSYEQY
TRBV5-5	TRBJ1-1	ASSFVATGRPTEAF
TRBV7-2	TRBJ1-4	ASSFRAGRDEKLF
TRBV7-9	TRBJ2-1	ASSLGAGGPRNEQF
TRBV27	TRBJ1-2	ASRQGGVNYGYT
TRBV2	TRBJ1-1	ASRRAGGTTEAF
TRBV5-6	TRBJ2-2	ASSYPTGLTGELF
TRBV25-1	TRBJ2-2	ASSEYSSTGELF
TRBV7-3	TRBJ1-5	ASSLSEGAEQPQH
TRBV2	TRBJ1-2	ASSNMNSYGYT
TRBV6-1	TRBJ2-2	ASSEVGVASGELF
TRBV2	TRBJ1-1	ASTVQGRSTEAF
TRBV28	TRBJ2-7	ASSFGRLAGLTLEQY
TRBV4-1	TRBJ2-3	ASSQRVTDGTDTQY
TRBV6-6	TRBJ2-7	ASSGGARDRGREY
TRBV7-8	TRBJ1-4	ASSFSTANEKLF
TRBV19	TRBJ2-1	ASLNRDRGYNEQF